This T cell receptor (beta chain) was observed in a study of cytomegalovirus exposure and HLA in healthy donors. This CDR3 is built from 16 residues. The V end was cut by 0 bases, the J end by 5 bases, with 15 bases between. Germline lookup yields CDR1 SGDLS and CDR2 YYNGEE. PCR was performed using 60 Vbeta and 13 Jbeta primers. Using immunoSEQ multiplex PCR, the repertoire was profiled, and TCRdb retains in-frame clones only, with some absent. The profile covers about 190,000 clones, with around 83% appearing a single time and 1.5% to 2% taken by the ten largest. The sequence derives from a man aged 35-49 years in good health and CMV-seropositive. The specimen sequenced was PBMCs. The chain employs TRBV9 and TRBJ2-1; a weak D match, TRBD2 (6 bases). The CDR3 loop is CASSVGGRRGDNEQFF. DNA for the CDR3: TGTGCCAGCAGCGTAGGCGGCAGGCGGGGAGACAATGAGCAGTTCTTC.